This T cell receptor (beta chain) was recorded in a study of OX40 agonist ivuxolimab in advanced cancers. General study points: Among patients with partial responses at 0.1-3.0 mg/kg, clonal expansion was among the lowest.

Assay: immunoSEQ multiplex PCR; the TCRdb copy retains only in-frame clones and omits some. The table lists about 80,000 clones, roughly 88% of them singletons. As concerns this clone: Its matching antigen is unknown.

Sequenced here: CD4+ or CD8+ T cells sorted from blood, sampled in a trial of the OX40 agonist ivuxolimab. The sequence derives from an adult with an advanced solid tumor such as melanoma, head and neck, liver or kidney cancer.

CDR3 sequence reads: CASSDEGAPIYGYTF. CDR3 bases: TGTGCCAGCAGTGATGAGGGGGCGCCGATCTATGGCTACACCTTC. V gene TRBV6-1 combines with J gene TRBJ1-2; 7 positions match TRBD1. The CDR3 runs 15 residues. The V gene end was trimmed by 3 bases and the J gene end by 4 bases; junction bases not matched to a gene: 8. Germline assignment: CDR1 MNHNS and CDR2 SASEGT.